The next 18 T cell receptor beta chains were all read from a single sample in a study of healthy donors' naive CD4 and CD8 T cells. TCR libraries were built from about 520 ng of total RNA by linear amplification. MiXCR, applied by TCRdb to the reads, yields one record per CDR3 protein. The sample shows about 180,000 distinct CDR3 sequences, around 70% of them seen only once. Sequenced material: naive CD4+ and CD8+ T cells sorted from blood, pooled from several donors. The source of these receptors is a pool of human donors in good health; the sample pools cells from several healthy donors.

The rearrangement uses TRBV10-3 and TRBJ2-5, with a possible D match to TRBD2 (5 bases). The CDR3 totals 13 residues. Trimming stripped 10 bases from V and 5 bases from J, with 17 bases between. CDR1 and CDR2 from the germline V gene are ENHRY and SYGVKD. The CDR3 protein is CATTPDYGETQYF. In DNA, the CDR3 is TGTGCCACCACCCCAGACTACGGCGAGACCCAGTACTTC.

The gene calls are TRBV5-4 and TRBJ2-5; TRBD2 agrees at 9 bases. Germline trimming cut 1 base from V and 2 bases from J; bases unmatched to any gene: 6. This CDR3 spans 16 amino acids. From germline, CDR1 is SGHNT and CDR2 YYREEE (reference sequence). CDR3 bases: TGTGCCAGCAGCTTGTATAGCGGGAGTGAACAAGAGACCCAGTACTTC. Protein product: CASSLYSGSEQETQYF. Together with reference TRBV5-4 and TRBJ2-5, the CDR3 gives the full variable domain: ETGVTQSPTHLIKTRGQQVTLRCSSQSGHNTVSWYQQALGQGPQFIFQYYREEENGRGNFPPRFSGLQFPNYSSELNVNALELDDSALYLCASSLYSGSEQETQYFGPGTRLLVL.

The rearrangement uses TRBV18 and TRBJ2-7, with D hard to call. CDR3 length: 14 residues. Germline CDR1 and CDR2: KGHSH and LQKENI. Between the trimmed V and J ends, which lost 6 bases and 2 bases, there was a span of 14 bases. The CDR3 DNA follows: TGTGCCAGCTCTACCCCAAACCAAGCCTACGAGCAGTACTTC. Its protein is CASSTPNQAYEQYF.

V usage is TRBV5-5 and J usage is TRBJ2-1; possibly TRBD2 for D (5 bases). The V and J ends lost 5 bases and 7 bases respectively, with 22 bases between them. The germline CDR1 and CDR2 sequences are SGHKS and YYEKEE (reference sequence). The CDR3 has 16 amino acids. The CDR3 DNA follows: TGTGCCAGCAGTCCTTATATCTCCGGGATGGGTAATGAGCAGTTCTTC. This encodes CASSPYISGMGNEQFF. Complete variable domain (other parts from reference TRBV5-5 and TRBJ2-1): DAGVTQSPTHLIKTRGQQVTLRCSPISGHKSVSWYQQVLGQGPQFIFQYYEKEERGRGNFPDRFSARQFPNYSSELNVNALLLGDSALYLCASSPYISGMGNEQFFGPGTRLTVL.

In this sample, this clonotype turned up a few times. The J gene is TRBJ2-5, the V gene TRBV6-5, with TRBD1 identical over 7 bases. With 5 bases clipped from V and 1 base from J, the junction kept 4 bases outside the gene matches. This CDR3 has 14 residues. Looked up from germline, CDR1 is MNHEY and CDR2 is SVGAGI. Written as DNA, the CDR3 is TGTGCCAGCAGTGCCCGACAGGGCCAAGAGACCCAGTACTTC. Translation gives CASSARQGQETQYF.

The J gene is TRBJ2-2, the V gene TRBV5-1; no reliable D call. V was trimmed by 0 bases and J by 6 bases, leaving 6 bases between them. CDR3 size: 13 residues. Germline V gene data show CDR1 as SGHRS and CDR2 as YFSETQ. The CDR3 is CASSLVGPGELFF. CDR3 in DNA: TGCGCCAGCAGCTTGGTAGGGCCCGGGGAGCTGTTTTTT.

This sequence joins TRBV7-8 and TRBJ1-2; D is undetermined. The V end lost 1 base, the J end lost 5 bases, and 11 bases lay between the germline ends. Per germline, CDR1 SGHVS and CDR2 FQNEAQ. The CDR3 covers 14 residues. The CDR3 DNA reads as TGTGCCAGCAGCTTAGTGGAGAGAGAGTATGGCTACACCTTC. Translated: CASSLVEREYGYTF.

This chain links TRBV19 with TRBJ2-7; 10 nucleotides match TRBD1. V gave up 6 bases and J gave up 5 bases; unmatched junction bases: 7. Germline-derived CDR1 and CDR2 are LNHDA and SQIVND (reference sequence). This CDR3 has 14 amino acids. The CDR3 protein is CASRIGQGDHEQYF. Here the CDR3 DNA reads TGTGCCAGTAGAATTGGACAGGGGGACCACGAGCAGTACTTC.

This clonotype was found a few times. This rearrangement joins TRBV19 to TRBJ1-1, with 8 bases aligning to TRBD1. Germline CDR1 and CDR2: LNHDA and SQIVND (reference sequence). V was pared by 3 bases and J by 5 bases, with 5 bases of the junction left unmatched. The CDR3 spans 14 residues. This chain's CDR3 is CASSMSRGLTEAFF. CDR3 nucleotides: TGTGCCAGTAGTATGAGCAGGGGGCTTACTGAAGCTTTCTTT.

This clonotype appeared a few times. This rearrangement joins TRBV19 to TRBJ1-1; maybe TRBD1 (6 bases). CDR1 is LNHDA, CDR2 SQIVND, per germline (reference sequence). Trimming removed 5 bases at V and 0 bases at J, with 10 bases between. CDR3 length: 14 residues. In nucleotides, the CDR3 is TGTGCCAGTAGTCCAGGGGCCATGAACACTGAAGCTTTCTTT. Its translation is CASSPGAMNTEAFF.

The chain joins TRBV29-1 to TRBJ2-3; weak D call: TRBD2 (6 bases). Germline V gives CDR1 SQVTM, CDR2 ANQGSEA. With 3 bases removed from V and 1 base from J, the gap between germline ends came to 8 bases. The CDR3 has 13 amino acids. CDR3 protein: CSVERGGTDTQYF. DNA of the CDR3: TGCAGCGTTGAGCGCGGGGGCACAGATACGCAGTATTTT.

This clonotype has just a few counts. This chain uses TRBV29-1 with TRBJ2-7; 14 bases are a match to TRBD2. This CDR3 spans 13 amino acids. Germline lookup yields CDR1 SQVTM and CDR2 ANQGSEA. With 4 bases clipped from V and 6 bases from J, the junction kept 2 bases outside the gene matches. The CDR3: CSVAGLAGGEQYF. CDR3 bases: TGCAGCGTTGCCGGACTAGCGGGGGGCGAGCAGTACTTC.

The chain employs TRBV30 and TRBJ1-3, with D perhaps TRBD1 (5 bases). The germline gives CDR1 GTSNPN, CDR2 SVGIG (reference sequence). V dropped 4 bases and J dropped 0 bases, with 13 bases sitting between them. The CDR3 is made up of 15 amino acids. CDR3: CAWKGNTLSGNTIYF. The DNA for the CDR3 is TGTGCCTGGAAGGGGAATACGCTCTCTGGAAACACCATATATTTT.

This sequence joins TRBV6-1 and TRBJ1-5, with D hard to call. V shed 1 base and J shed 5 bases, with 12 bases lying between them. The CDR3 runs 15 residues. The V gene's germline CDR1 is MNHNS and CDR2 SASEGT. Here the CDR3 reads CASSEDSGSYQPQHF. The CDR3 region has the DNA TGTGCCAGCAGTGAAGATTCGGGGTCATATCAGCCCCAGCATTTT.

This chain connects TRBV6-5 to TRBJ2-1; D not certain. The CDR3 spans 12 residues. Germline V gives CDR1 MNHEY, CDR2 SVGAGI. Deletions cut 3 bases from V and 5 bases from J, with 5 bases between. CDR3 nucleotide sequence: TGTGCCAGCAGTTATGGAAACAATGAGCAGTTCTTC. Protein: CASSYGNNEQFF.

CDR3 in DNA: TGCAGCACGAACAGGGTTGCCACTGAAGCTTTCTTT. This translates into CSTNRVATEAFF. The chain has TRBV29-1 and TRBJ1-1, with D possibly TRBD1 on 6 matching bases. Per the germline V gene, CDR1 is SQVTM and CDR2 is ANQGSEA. Between the trimmed V and J ends, which lost 8 bases and 4 bases, there was a span of 14 bases. There are 12 residues in the CDR3.

The J gene is TRBJ1-1, the V gene TRBV6-5; TRBD1 is a possible D gene (5 bases). The CDR3 runs to 15 residues. V lost 4 bases and J 0 bases, leaving 12 bases between the germline ends. Germline-derived CDR1 and CDR2 are MNHEY and SVGAGI. CDR3 sequence (DNA): TGTGCCAGCAGTTCCCTCAGGGCCTTGAACACTGAAGCTTTCTTT. It translates to CASSSLRALNTEAFF.

The J gene is TRBJ2-3, the V gene TRBV27; 13 bases agree with TRBD2. This CDR3 has 16 amino acids. V shed 5 bases and J 6 bases; nucleotides not matched to a gene: 8. Germline CDR1 reads MNHEY; CDR2 reads SMNVEV (reference sequence). The CDR3 protein is CASSRTSGSNGDTQYF. In DNA form, the CDR3 reads TGTGCCAGCAGTAGGACTAGCGGGAGTAATGGGGATACGCAGTATTTT.